What follows are 28 T cell receptor beta chains derived from one specimen sequenced in a study of T-cell memory formation after mild COVID-19. TCRdb itself ran the 5' RACE reads through MiXCR, one entry per CDR3 protein. Among around 340,000 distinct CDR3 sequences, approximately 15% were seen once, and the ten largest hold roughly 20%. The sequenced sample was PBMCs or a T cell subset sorted from them (not recorded which). The receptors were gathered from a young man who had mild COVID-19 (a few samples of this study predate the infection). Cell type and time point are not known.

The rearrangement links TRBV7-9 to TRBJ1-5; tentative D call: TRBD1 (5 bases). CDR3 length equals 15 residues. The ends were cut back, 1 base at V and 7 bases at J, with 14 bases in the middle. CDR1 and CDR2 from the germline V gene are SEHNR and FQNEAQ (reference sequence). The CDR3 loop is CASSLVRGGIQPQHF. For the CDR3, the DNA is TGTGCCAGCAGCTTAGTTCGGGGGGGTATACAGCCCCAGCATTTT.

This clonotype was counted at least ten times. The CDR3 DNA reads as TGCGCCAGCAGCTTGGGGCTAGCGGGGGGGCCAGATACGCAGTATTTT. The encoded protein is CASSLGLAGGPDTQYF. The rearrangement links TRBV5-1 to TRBJ2-3; 12 bases align to TRBD2. The germline gives CDR1 SGHRS, CDR2 YFSETQ. This CDR3 is built from 16 residues. With 0 bases clipped from V and 4 bases from J, the junction kept 3 bases outside the gene matches. Supplemented by reference TRBV5-1 and TRBJ2-3, the full variable domain reads KAGVTQTPRYLIKTRGQQVTLSCSPISGHRSVSWYQQTPGQGLQFLFEYFSETQRNKGNFPGRFSGRQFSNSRSEMNVSTLELGDSALYLCASSLGLAGGPDTQYFGPGTRLTVL.

The chain joins TRBV20-1 to TRBJ2-7; D not resolved. Germline V gene data show CDR1 as DFQATT and CDR2 as SNEGSKA (reference sequence). Deletions cut 3 bases from V and 6 bases from J, with 12 bases between. The CDR3 has 12 amino acids. The CDR3: CSARAWVAEQYF. The CDR3 DNA is TGCAGTGCTAGGGCGTGGGTGGCCGAGCAGTACTTC.

This clonotype came up many times. The rearrangement links TRBV29-1 to TRBJ1-2, with D unresolved. CDR1 is SQVTM and CDR2 is ANQGSEA in the germline V gene. V lost 6 bases to trimming and J lost 0 bases, with 5 bases between them. CDR3 length: 11 amino acids. DNA of the CDR3: TGCAGCGTCCACGCTAACTATGGCTACACCTTC. Its translation: CSVHANYGYTF.

V and J are TRBV6-6 and TRBJ1-1; D remains unclear. V was pared by 0 bases and J by 0 bases, with 14 bases between. Germline V gives CDR1 MNHNY, CDR2 SVGAGI (reference sequence). This CDR3 comprises 17 residues. In DNA form, the CDR3 reads TGTGCCAGCAGTTACTCAGGGAACACGGGCGTGAACACTGAAGCTTTCTTT. Amino acids: CASSYSGNTGVNTEAFF.

The rearrangement links TRBV12-3 or TRBV12-4 to TRBJ1-4, with D perhaps matching TRBD1 (6 bases). The length of the CDR3 is 17 residues. The V and J ends lost 3 bases and 0 bases respectively, with 14 bases between them. The CDR3 loop is CASSLETGTTTNEKLFF. The CDR3 DNA reads as TGTGCCAGCAGTTTGGAGACAGGAACCACAACTAATGAAAAACTGTTTTTT.

V usage is TRBV24-1 and J usage is TRBJ2-5; D not resolved. The V gene lost 4 bases and the J gene lost 4 bases, with 9 bases spanning the gap. Germline-derived CDR1 and CDR2 are KGHDR and SFDVKD. The CDR3 sequence is 13 residues long. In DNA form, the CDR3 reads TGTGCCACCAGTGAATTACACGGAGAGACCCAGTACTTC. This gives the protein CATSELHGETQYF.

This clonotype was detected only a few times. This chain connects TRBV4-1 to TRBJ1-2, with TRBD1 matching over 7 bases. This CDR3 comprises 16 residues. The germline V gene has CDR1 MGHRA and CDR2 YSYEKL. Trimming removed 0 bases from V and 7 bases from J; junction bases left unmatched: 11. CDR3 in DNA: TGCGCCAGCAGCCAAGATGAGTTTGGACAGGAGGGTGGCTACACCTTC. It specifies CASSQDEFGQEGGYTF.

The V and J genes are TRBV11-2 and TRBJ2-7; tentatively, D is TRBD1 (7 bases). Per the germline V gene, CDR1 is SGHAT and CDR2 is FQNNGV. The CDR3 consists of 18 residues. V dropped 5 bases and J dropped 3 bases, with 26 bases sitting between them. CDR3 sequence: CASSLPQGGTGRLYEQYF. CDR3 in DNA: TGTGCCAGCAGCCTCCCCCAGGGGGGAACCGGGCGGCTCTACGAGCAGTACTTC.

The genes are TRBV20-1 and TRBJ2-7; D gene ambiguous. The CDR3 has 14 amino acids. Trimming shortened V by 0 bases and J by 4 bases, and 13 bases separated the two germline ends. Germline-derived CDR1 and CDR2 are DFQATT and SNEGSKA (reference sequence). CDR3 amino acids: CSARDLEGLYEQYF. The CDR3 DNA sequence: TGCAGTGCTAGAGATCTGGAAGGGTTATACGAGCAGTACTTC.

The sample holds a few counts of this clonotype. The chain joins TRBV21-1 to TRBJ2-7; the D call TRBD1 from the table was never checked on the DNA. TRBV21-1 is labeled a pseudogene. The CDR3 loop spans 15 amino acids. CDR3 region: CASSRAGQDLYEQYV. The DNA of the CDR3 is TGTGCCAGCAGCAGGGCGGGACAGGACCTCTACGAGCAGTACGTC.

The chain employs TRBV7-8 and TRBJ2-3; 8 bases line up with TRBD2. The CDR3 runs 18 residues. The V gene's germline CDR1 is SGHVS and CDR2 FQNEAQ. V was pared by 6 bases and J by 1 base, with 15 bases of the junction left unmatched. The CDR3 loop reads CASREPIGGGLRTDTQYF. The CDR3 coding sequence is TGTGCCAGCAGAGAACCCATTGGCGGGGGGCTCCGCACAGATACGCAGTATTTT.

The chain couples TRBV5-1 to TRBJ2-6; the D is unclear. In germline, CDR1 is SGHRS, CDR2 YFSETQ. The CDR3 is 20 amino acids. The V and J ends lost 3 bases and 0 bases respectively, with 22 bases between them. The CDR3 DNA sequence: TGCGCCAGCAGCTATACCGTCTATTCTCCCACTCGCTCTGGGGCCAACGTCCTGACTTTC. As protein: CASSYTVYSPTRSGANVLTF.

This clonotype was seen a handful of times. The rearrangement links TRBV4-2 to TRBJ2-5; D possibly corresponds to TRBD1 (5 bases). The CDR3 has 14 amino acids. Germline V CDR1 and CDR2: LGHNA, YNFKEQ. V gave up 0 bases and J gave up 5 bases, with 10 bases separating them. The CDR3 here is CASSQELGRETQYF. The DNA of the CDR3 is TGTGCCAGCAGCCAAGAACTGGGGCGGGAGACCCAGTACTTC.

The rearrangement joins TRBV7-2 to TRBJ2-3, with TRBD2 matching 7 bases. Germline CDR1 is SGHTA and CDR2 is FQGNSA. The length of the CDR3 is 15 residues. Trimming removed 4 bases from V and 0 bases from J; junction bases left unmatched: 4. CDR3 nucleotide sequence: TGTGCCAGCAGCTCGGGGGGTCCTAGCACAGATACGCAGTATTTT. Translation: CASSSGGPSTDTQYF.

This clonotype was counted at least ten times. The chain recombines TRBV14 with TRBJ2-1; D not resolved. Trimming shortened V by 4 bases and J by 8 bases, and 6 bases separated the two germline ends. Germline CDR1 SGHDN, CDR2 FVKESK. CDR3 size: 11 residues. The CDR3 loop is CASSLIDEQFF. The CDR3 nucleotides are TGTGCCAGCAGCCTCATTGATGAGCAGTTCTTC.

The V call is TRBV7-8, the J call TRBJ2-2; the D gene is possibly TRBD2 (5 bases). V was clipped by 5 bases and J by 0 bases, with 13 bases between them. Germline assignment: CDR1 SGHVS and CDR2 FQNEAQ. The CDR3 totals 16 residues. CDR3 amino acids: CASSRPGISNTGELFF. DNA for the CDR3: TGTGCCAGCAGCCGGCCCGGGATATCGAACACCGGGGAGCTGTTTTTT.

In this sample, this clonotype turned up a few times. This chain joins TRBV18 and TRBJ1-1, with D uncertain. V lost 5 bases and J 1 base, leaving 11 bases between the germline ends. CDR1 and CDR2 (germline): KGHSH, LQKENI. The CDR3 contains 14 residues. The CDR3 coding sequence is TGTGCCAGCTCATGGGAAGATTCGAACACTGAAGCTTTCTTT. Amino acids: CASSWEDSNTEAFF.

The chain uses TRBV21-1 and TRBJ2-7. TRBV21-1 is termed a pseudogene. This CDR3 spans 13 amino acids. CDR3 coding DNA: TGTGCCAGCACCAGACTGGGTGTCTACGAGCAGTACGTC. Encoded protein: CASTRLGVYEQYV.

This clonotype was observed a few times. This chain links TRBV5-1 with TRBJ2-3, with 8 positions matching TRBD2. Germline V gives CDR1 SGHRS, CDR2 YFSETQ. V lost 4 bases, J lost 2 bases, and 6 bases stayed unmatched. This CDR3 has 15 residues. Written as DNA, the CDR3 is TGCGCCAGCAGCCCGGTAGCGGGATACACAGATACGCAGTATTTT. Translating gives CASSPVAGYTDTQYF. Based on the CDR3 plus reference TRBV5-1 and TRBJ2-3, the full variable domain is KAGVTQTPRYLIKTRGQQVTLSCSPISGHRSVSWYQQTPGQGLQFLFEYFSETQRNKGNFPGRFSGRQFSNSRSEMNVSTLELGDSALYLCASSPVAGYTDTQYFGPGTRLTVL.

This clonotype was counted only a few times. The CDR3 sequence is CASSPGGVRTEAFF. The DNA of the CDR3 is TGTGCCAGCAGCCCAGGGGGGGTTCGTACTGAAGCTTTCTTT. The chain uses TRBV7-9 and TRBJ1-1, with 7 bases fitting TRBD1. With V trimmed by 5 bases and J by 5 bases, 8 bases remained unmatched. CDR1 is SEHNR, CDR2 FQNEAQ, per germline (reference sequence). This CDR3 is built from 14 residues.

This clonotype was seen only a few times. No DNA is shown, since the ends of the CDR3 on it are uncertain; the CDR3 is the one TCRdb lists. The chain couples TRBV20-1 to TRBJ2-7; the table's D call of TRBD1 was not tested on the DNA. The V gene's germline CDR1 is DFQATT and CDR2 SNEGSKA (reference sequence). The CDR3 is 12 amino acids long, termini counted. The CDR3 here is CSVGGGTGLKYF.

The gene calls are TRBV9 and TRBJ2-3; 12 nucleotides line up with TRBD1. There are 17 residues in the CDR3. J lost 7 bases, V lost 3 bases, and 12 bases had no gene match. CDR1 is SGDLS and CDR2 is YYNGEE in the germline V gene. The chain's CDR3 is CASSAPPTGTGGHTQYF. DNA of the CDR3: TGTGCCAGCAGCGCACCGCCAACCGGGACAGGGGGCCATACGCAGTATTTT.

This clonotype was observed a handful of times. The rearrangement uses TRBV14 and TRBJ1-1; a weak D match, TRBD1 (6 bases). Germline CDR1 reads SGHDN; CDR2 reads FVKESK. The CDR3 length is 12 residues. V lost 6 bases and J 7 bases, leaving 12 bases between the germline ends. Written as DNA, the CDR3 is TGTGCCAGCAGGCAGGGGAACCTTGAAGCTTTCTTT. The encoded protein is CASRQGNLEAFF.

This chain uses TRBV24-1 with TRBJ1-1, with 7 bases lining up with TRBD1. This CDR3 is built from 16 residues. Germline V gives CDR1 KGHDR, CDR2 SFDVKD. V was pared by 2 bases and J by 1 base, with 6 bases of the junction left unmatched. The CDR3 spells CATSDSPTGPNTEAFF. The CDR3 DNA reads TGTGCCACCAGTGATTCGCCGACAGGGCCGAACACTGAAGCTTTCTTT.

The V gene is TRBV4-2, the J gene TRBJ2-2; no clear D. Between the trimmed V and J ends, which lost 8 bases and 2 bases, there was a span of 6 bases. This CDR3 has 12 residues. Germline CDR1 reads LGHNA; CDR2 reads YNFKEQ. CDR3 DNA sequence: TGTGCCAGCGGAGACAACACCGGGGAGCTGTTTTTT. This translates into CASGDNTGELFF.

The rearrangement uses TRBV6-5 and TRBJ2-7; D may be TRBD2 (7 bases). The CDR3 length is 13 residues. Between the trimmed V and J ends, which lost 2 bases and 6 bases, there was a span of 11 bases. Germline values: CDR1 MNHEY, CDR2 SVGAGI. The CDR3, as DNA: TGTGCCAGCAGTTACGGGGGGGCGGCCGAGCAGTACTTC. Translating gives CASSYGGAAEQYF.

The J gene is TRBJ2-3, the V gene TRBV18; possible D gene TRBD2, 5 bases. CDR1 is KGHSH, CDR2 LQKENI, per germline. V lost 0 bases, J lost 0 bases, and 10 bases lay in between. The CDR3 loop spans 16 amino acids. CDR3 nucleotides: TGTGCCAGCTCACCACCGGGCGGGTTTAGCACAGATACGCAGTATTTT. Translation gives CASSPPGGFSTDTQYF.